This entry concerns a single TCR beta chain. As yet, its antigen is unknown. This CDR3 is built from 15 residues. Trimming pared 0 bases from V and 6 bases from J, leaving 12 bases between. From germline, CDR1 is SGHRS and CDR2 YFSETQ. With 60 Vbeta and 13 Jbeta primers, the PCR was carried out. The repertoire was sequenced with immunoSEQ multiplex PCR; TCRdb's copy has only in-frame clones and lacks some. Among approximately 110,000 clones listed, less than 80% were seen once. The data originate from a study of cytomegalovirus exposure and HLA in healthy donors. Findings and limits, study-wide: There was a cluster of highly shared sequence variants that was likely a sequencing artifact.

The chain combines TRBV5-1 with TRBJ1-4; possibly TRBD1 for D (6 bases). The receptor was derived from a man aged 50 to 60 in good health and CMV-seronegative. The material sequenced was PBMCs. Here the CDR3 reads CASSLAAGVDEKLFF. CDR3 sequence (DNA): TGCGCCAGCAGCTTGGCCGCAGGGGTTGATGAAAAACTGTTTTTT.